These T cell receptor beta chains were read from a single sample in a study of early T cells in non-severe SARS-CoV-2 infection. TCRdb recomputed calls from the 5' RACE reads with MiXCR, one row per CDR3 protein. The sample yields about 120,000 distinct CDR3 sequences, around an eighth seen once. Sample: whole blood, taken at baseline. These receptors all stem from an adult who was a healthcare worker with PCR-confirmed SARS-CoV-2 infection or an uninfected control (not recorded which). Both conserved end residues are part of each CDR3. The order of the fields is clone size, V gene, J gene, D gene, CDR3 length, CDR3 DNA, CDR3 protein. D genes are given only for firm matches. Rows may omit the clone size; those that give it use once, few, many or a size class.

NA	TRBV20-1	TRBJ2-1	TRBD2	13	TGCAGCTTCCGGGACTACTCCTACAATGAGCAGTTCTTC	CSFRDYSYNEQFF
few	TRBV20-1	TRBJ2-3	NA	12	TGCAGTGCGTCAGCTAGGACAGATACGCAGTATTTT	CSASARTDTQYF
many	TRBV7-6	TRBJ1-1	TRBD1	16	TGTGCCAGCAGCGCGGGACAGGGGGAAGTAGTTACTGAAGCTTTCTTT	CASSAGQGEVVTEAFF
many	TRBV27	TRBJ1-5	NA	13	TGTGCCAGCAGTTTCAGCCGCAATCAGCCCCAGCATTTT	CASSFSRNQPQHF
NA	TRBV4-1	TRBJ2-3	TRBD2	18	TGCGCCAGCAGCGTCGGTTTAGCGGGAGTTCGGAGCACAGATACGCAGTATTTT	CASSVGLAGVRSTDTQYF
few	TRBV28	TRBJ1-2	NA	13	TGTGCCAGCTCAGATAGCTGGGGCTATGGCTACACCTTC	CASSDSWGYGYTF
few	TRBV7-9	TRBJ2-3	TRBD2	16	TGTGCCAGCAGCTCAATAGCGGGCTTTAGCACAGATACGCAGTATTTT	CASSSIAGFSTDTQYF
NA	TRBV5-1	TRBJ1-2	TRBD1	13	TGCGCCAGCAGCTACGGACAGGGCGAGGGCTACACCTTC	CASSYGQGEGYTF
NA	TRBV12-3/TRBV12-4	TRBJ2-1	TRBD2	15	TGTGCCAGCAGCCTAGGGGCGGGGGGGCTCGATGAGCAGTTCTTC	CASSLGAGGLDEQFF
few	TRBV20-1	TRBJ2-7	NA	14	TGCAGTGCCGTATCTGGACAGTTCCCCCACGAGCAGTACTTC	CSAVSGQFPHEQYF
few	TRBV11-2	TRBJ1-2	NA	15	TGTGCCAGCAGCCTCACCCCACAGGGCGGCTATGGCTACACCTTC	CASSLTPQGGYGYTF
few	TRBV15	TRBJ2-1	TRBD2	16	TGTGCCACCAGCAGAGAAGCGGGAGGGCCCTTAAATGAGCAGTTCTTC	CATSREAGGPLNEQFF
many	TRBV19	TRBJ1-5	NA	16	TGTGCCAGTACTCTCTTGACAGGTGGGGGTAATCAGCCCCAGCATTTT	CASTLLTGGGNQPQHF
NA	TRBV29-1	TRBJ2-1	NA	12	TGCAGCGTCTTGTCACTAGACATTAAGGGGTTCTTC	CSVLSLDIKGFF
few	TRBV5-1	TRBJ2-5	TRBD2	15	TGCGCCAGCAGCTTGGAGGGGACTAGCGGATGGACCCAGTACTTC	CASSLEGTSGWTQYF
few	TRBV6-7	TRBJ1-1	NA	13	TGTGCCTTGAGGGGGGTAACGGACACTGAAGCTTTCTTT	CALRGVTDTEAFF
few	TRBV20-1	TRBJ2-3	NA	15	TGCAGTGTCCCGAGAAGTGAGCGGGTCCCAGATACGCAGTATTTT	CSVPRSERVPDTQYF
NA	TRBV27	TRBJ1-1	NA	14	TGTGCCAGCAGTTTCTCCCCACAGGCCGTGGGGGCTTTCTTT	CASSFSPQAVGAFF
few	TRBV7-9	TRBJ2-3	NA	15	TGTGCCAGCAGCCCACAGCCGACCGGGACAGATACGCAGTATTTT	CASSPQPTGTDTQYF
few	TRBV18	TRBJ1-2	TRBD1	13	TGTGCCAGCTCACCGTTACAGGGGGATGGCTACACCTTC	CASSPLQGDGYTF
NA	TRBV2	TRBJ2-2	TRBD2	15	TGTGCCAGCACCGAAGACGGGAGGGTAGCCGGGGAGCTGTTTTTT	CASTEDGRVAGELFF
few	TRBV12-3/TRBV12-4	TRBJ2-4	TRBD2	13	TGTGCCAGCAGCTCCCGGGGGGGGAACATTCAGTACTTC	CASSSRGGNIQYF
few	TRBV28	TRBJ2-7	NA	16	TGTGCCAGCAGTTTCGTGGGACTTCGGAAGACGTACGAGCAGTACTTC	CASSFVGLRKTYEQYF
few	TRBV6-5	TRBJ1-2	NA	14	TGTGCCAGCAGTTATAGTCCGGATTTGAGTGGCTACACCTTC	CASSYSPDLSGYTF
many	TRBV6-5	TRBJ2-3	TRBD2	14	TGTGCCAGCAGCCGTCTAGCGGGGACAGATACGCAGTATTTT	CASSRLAGTDTQYF
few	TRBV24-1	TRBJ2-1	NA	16	TGTGCCACCAGTGATCCCCACAGTTATCGGTCGACTGAGCAGTTCTTC	CATSDPHSYRSTEQFF
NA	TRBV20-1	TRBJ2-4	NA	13	TGCAGTGCCGGGGAGTTTGTCAAAAACATTCAGTACTTC	CSAGEFVKNIQYF
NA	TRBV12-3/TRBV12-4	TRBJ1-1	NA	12	TGTGCCAGCAGTGAGGGGAACACTGAAGCTTTCTTT	CASSEGNTEAFF
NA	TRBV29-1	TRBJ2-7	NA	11	TGCAGCGTTGTCAGGAACTACGAGCAGTACTTC	CSVVRNYEQYF
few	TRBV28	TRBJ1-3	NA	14	TGTGCCAGCAGATCTACACCAATGGGGGACACCATATATTTT	CASRSTPMGDTIYF
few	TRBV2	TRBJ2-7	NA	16	TGTGCCAGCAGTGAAGCTTACGGACATTTCTCCTACGAGCAGTACTTC	CASSEAYGHFSYEQYF
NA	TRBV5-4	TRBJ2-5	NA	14	TGTGCCAGCAGCCAGGAAACTTATAGGGAGACCCAGTACTTC	CASSQETYRETQYF
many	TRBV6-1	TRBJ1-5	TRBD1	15	TGTGCCAGCAGAGCGACAGGGATAGGCAATCAGCCCCAGCATTTT	CASRATGIGNQPQHF
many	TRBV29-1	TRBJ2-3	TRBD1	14	TGCAGCGTTCTCCGACAGGGACCGTCAGATACGCAGTATTTT	CSVLRQGPSDTQYF
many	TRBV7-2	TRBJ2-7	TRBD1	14	TGTGCCAGCGGCAGACAGGGGTCATCCTACGAGCAGTACTTC	CASGRQGSSYEQYF
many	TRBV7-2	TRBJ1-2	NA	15	TGTGCCAGCAGCTACTACAGGGTAGTTCACTATGGCTACACCTTC	CASSYYRVVHYGYTF
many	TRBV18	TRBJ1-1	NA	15	TGTGCCAGCTCACCTGCGGCCTTGATGAACACTGAAGCTTTCTTT	CASSPAALMNTEAFF
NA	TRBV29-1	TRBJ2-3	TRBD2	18	TGCAGCGTCCCACCTAGCGGGGGGACAGGGAAACCCACAGATACGCAGTATTTT	CSVPPSGGTGKPTDTQYF